This T cell receptor (beta chain) appears in the sequencing data of a study of control samples from healthy donors and cancer patients. CDR3 length equals 13 residues. V gave up 3 bases and J gave up 9 bases, with 9 bases separating them. Germline-derived CDR1 and CDR2 are LGHDT and YNNKEL (reference sequence). The table came from immunoSEQ multiplex PCR; TCRdb's copy has only in-frame clones and leaves some out. The sample lists roughly 130,000 clones, 91% occurring once. This receptor was taken from a man between 18 and 29 years old in good health. The material sequenced was blood. V and J are TRBV3-1 (or the pseudogene TRBV3-2) and TRBJ1-6; weak D call: TRBD1 (5 bases). The CDR3 DNA sequence: TGTGCCAGCAGCCATGAGGGGAGTTCACCCCTCCACTTT. It encodes CASSHEGSSPLHF.